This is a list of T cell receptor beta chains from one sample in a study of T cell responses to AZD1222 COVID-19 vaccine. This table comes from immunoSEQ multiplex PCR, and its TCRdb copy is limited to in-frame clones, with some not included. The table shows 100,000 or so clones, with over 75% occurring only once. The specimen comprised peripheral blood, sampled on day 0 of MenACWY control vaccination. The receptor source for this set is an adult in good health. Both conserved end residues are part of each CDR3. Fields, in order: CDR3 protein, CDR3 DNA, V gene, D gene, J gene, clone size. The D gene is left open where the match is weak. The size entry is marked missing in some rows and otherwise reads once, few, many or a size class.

CDR3 protein: CASSYRQNYGYTF
CDR3 DNA: TGTGCCAGCAGTTACCGACAGAACTATGGCTACACCTTC
V gene: TRBV6-5
D gene: NA
J gene: TRBJ1-2
clone size: NA

CDR3 protein: CASSTSGQETQYF
CDR3 DNA: TGTGCCAGTAGTACTAGCGGACAAGAGACCCAGTACTTC
V gene: TRBV19
D gene: TRBD2
J gene: TRBJ2-5
clone size: NA

CDR3 protein: CAISPTGNTEAFF
CDR3 DNA: TGTGCCATCAGCCCAACAGGGAACACTGAAGCTTTCTTT
V gene: TRBV10-3
D gene: NA
J gene: TRBJ1-1
clone size: NA

CDR3 protein: CASSPGQGIGEQFF
CDR3 DNA: TGCGCCAGCAGCCCGGGACAGGGAATCGGTGAGCAGTTCTTC
V gene: TRBV5-1
D gene: TRBD1
J gene: TRBJ2-1
clone size: NA

CDR3 protein: CASSSVGENTEAFF
CDR3 DNA: TGTGCCAGCAGTTCGGTAGGGGAGAACACTGAAGCTTTCTTT
V gene: TRBV28
D gene: NA
J gene: TRBJ1-1
clone size: few

CDR3 protein: CASSPVGGAVYGYTF
CDR3 DNA: TGTGCCAGCAGTCCCGTAGGGGGTGCCGTCTATGGCTACACCTTC
V gene: TRBV2
D gene: NA
J gene: TRBJ1-2
clone size: once

CDR3 protein: CARQGALSEKLFF
CDR3 DNA: TGTGCCAGACAGGGGGCGCTTAGTGAAAAACTGTTTTTT
V gene: TRBV3-1/TRBV3-2
D gene: TRBD1
J gene: TRBJ1-4
clone size: NA

CDR3 protein: CASSLVGGGGEKLFF
CDR3 DNA: TGTGCCAGCAGTTTAGTGGGGGGTGGTGGTGAAAAACTGTTTTTT
V gene: TRBV28
D gene: NA
J gene: TRBJ1-4
clone size: NA

CDR3 protein: CASSSGLAGFYNEQFF
CDR3 DNA: TGTGCCAGCAGCTCAGGACTAGCGGGATTCTACAATGAGCAGTTCTTC
V gene: TRBV7-6
D gene: TRBD2
J gene: TRBJ2-1
clone size: NA

CDR3 protein: CASSQESATQYF
CDR3 DNA: TGTGCCAGCAGCCAAGAATCGGCGACCCAGTACTTC
V gene: TRBV3-1/TRBV3-2
D gene: NA
J gene: TRBJ2-5
clone size: NA

CDR3 protein: CASSLLLGFYGYTF
CDR3 DNA: TGCGCCAGCAGCTTGTTATTAGGTTTCTATGGCTACACCTTC
V gene: TRBV5-1
D gene: NA
J gene: TRBJ1-2
clone size: NA

CDR3 protein: CASSFRGAGDEQYF
CDR3 DNA: TGTGCCAGCAGCTTTCGGGGGGCCGGCGACGAGCAGTACTTC
V gene: TRBV11-2
D gene: NA
J gene: TRBJ2-7
clone size: NA

CDR3 protein: CASMRAGQETQYF
CDR3 DNA: TGTGCCAGCATGAGGGCAGGCCAAGAGACCCAGTACTTC
V gene: TRBV27
D gene: NA
J gene: TRBJ2-5
clone size: NA

CDR3 protein: CASTSTMNTEAFF
CDR3 DNA: TGTGCCAGTACTAGTACAATGAACACTGAAGCTTTCTTT
V gene: TRBV19
D gene: NA
J gene: TRBJ1-1
clone size: NA

CDR3 protein: CASSPTAGLTGELFF
CDR3 DNA: TGTGCCAGCAGCCCGACCGCCGGCCTCACCGGGGAGCTGTTTTTT
V gene: TRBV7-3
D gene: NA
J gene: TRBJ2-2
clone size: NA

CDR3 protein: CSVGGDGGASSTDTQYF
CDR3 DNA: TGCAGCGTGGGAGGGGACGGGGGAGCCTCAAGCACAGATACGCAGTATTTT
V gene: TRBV29-1
D gene: TRBD2
J gene: TRBJ2-3
clone size: once

CDR3 protein: CASGVNEKLFF
CDR3 DNA: TGTGCCAGCGGCGTCAATGAAAAACTGTTTTTT
V gene: TRBV7-9
D gene: NA
J gene: TRBJ1-4
clone size: NA

CDR3 protein: CASGSPGETQYF
CDR3 DNA: TGTGCTAGTGGCTCTCCGGGTGAGACCCAGTACTTC
V gene: TRBV12-5
D gene: NA
J gene: TRBJ2-5
clone size: NA

CDR3 protein: CASSIPRVAHTEAFF
CDR3 DNA: TGTGCCAGTAGTATACCCAGGGTGGCCCACACTGAAGCTTTCTTT
V gene: TRBV19
D gene: NA
J gene: TRBJ1-1
clone size: NA

CDR3 protein: CASSLGPSNTGELFF
CDR3 DNA: TGTGCCAGCAGCTTAGGTCCGTCGAACACCGGGGAGCTGTTTTTT
V gene: TRBV5-6
D gene: NA
J gene: TRBJ2-2
clone size: few

CDR3 protein: CASSFQKTEAFF
CDR3 DNA: TGTGCCAGCAGCTTCCAAAAGACTGAAGCTTTCTTT
V gene: TRBV5-6
D gene: NA
J gene: TRBJ1-1
clone size: NA

CDR3 protein: CASSLERTAQYF
CDR3 DNA: TGTGCCAGCAGCTTAGAAAGGACGGCGCAGTATTTT
V gene: TRBV7-2
D gene: NA
J gene: TRBJ2-3
clone size: NA

CDR3 protein: CASRLGGFNSPLHF
CDR3 DNA: TGTGCCAGCAGACTTGGTGGATTCAATTCACCCCTCCACTTT
V gene: TRBV28
D gene: NA
J gene: TRBJ1-6
clone size: NA

CDR3 protein: CASSVGAEYNQPQHF
CDR3 DNA: TGTGCCAGCAGCGTAGGAGCAGAGTACAATCAGCCCCAGCATTTT
V gene: TRBV9
D gene: NA
J gene: TRBJ1-5
clone size: NA

CDR3 protein: CASSLGGPQPQHF
CDR3 DNA: TGTGCCAGCAGTTTGGGAGGGCCCCAACCCCAGCATTTT
V gene: TRBV28
D gene: NA
J gene: TRBJ1-5
clone size: once

CDR3 protein: CASQRARGNTDTQYF
CDR3 DNA: TGTGCCAGCCAAAGGGCCCGGGGGAACACAGATACGCAGTATTTT
V gene: TRBV7-9
D gene: NA
J gene: TRBJ2-3
clone size: NA

CDR3 protein: CASSFHGLAGKETQYF
CDR3 DNA: TGTGCCAGCAGCTTCCACGGACTAGCGGGAAAAGAGACCCAGTACTTC
V gene: TRBV5-4
D gene: TRBD2
J gene: TRBJ2-5
clone size: NA

CDR3 protein: CASSQGTNTEAFF
CDR3 DNA: TGTGCCAGCAGTCAAGGGACAAACACTGAAGCTTTCTTT
V gene: TRBV7-3
D gene: NA
J gene: TRBJ1-1
clone size: NA

CDR3 protein: CATTTSGGPFYEQYF
CDR3 DNA: TGTGCCACCACAACTAGCGGGGGACCCTTCTACGAGCAGTACTTC
V gene: TRBV28
D gene: TRBD2
J gene: TRBJ2-7
clone size: NA

CDR3 protein: CAISEGQGSQPQHF
CDR3 DNA: TGTGCCATCTCGGAGGGACAGGGTAGCCAGCCCCAGCATTTT
V gene: TRBV10-3
D gene: TRBD1
J gene: TRBJ1-5
clone size: NA

CDR3 protein: CASSFPRTSGRLRPGELFF
CDR3 DNA: TGTGCCAGCAGTTTCCCCCGGACTAGCGGGAGGCTAAGACCCGGGGAGCTGTTTTTT
V gene: TRBV28
D gene: TRBD2
J gene: TRBJ2-2
clone size: NA

CDR3 protein: CASSLVPAQETQYF
CDR3 DNA: TGTGCCAGCAGCTTAGTCCCGGCGCAAGAGACCCAGTACTTC
V gene: TRBV7-2
D gene: NA
J gene: TRBJ2-5
clone size: NA

CDR3 protein: CASSSTRGQINEKLFF
CDR3 DNA: TGTGCCAGCAGTTCCACCCGGGGGCAGATTAATGAAAAACTGTTTTTT
V gene: TRBV28
D gene: NA
J gene: TRBJ1-4
clone size: few

CDR3 protein: CASSLEGRVLDEQYF
CDR3 DNA: TGCGCCAGCAGCTTGGAGGGCAGGGTCTTAGACGAGCAGTACTTC
V gene: TRBV5-1
D gene: NA
J gene: TRBJ2-7
clone size: NA

CDR3 protein: CASSLPGQYGANYGYTF
CDR3 DNA: TGTGCCAGCAGCTTACCAGGACAGTACGGAGCTAACTATGGCTACACCTTC
V gene: TRBV7-2
D gene: NA
J gene: TRBJ1-2
clone size: NA

CDR3 protein: CASFRAHYNEQFF
CDR3 DNA: TGTGCCAGCTTCAGAGCTCACTACAATGAGCAGTTCTTC
V gene: TRBV3-1/TRBV3-2
D gene: NA
J gene: TRBJ2-1
clone size: NA

CDR3 protein: CASSRQQRDARKRIQYF
CDR3 DNA: TGTGCCAGCAGCCGGCAACAACGGGACGCCCGAAAGAGGATTCAGTACTTC
V gene: TRBV27
D gene: NA
J gene: TRBJ2-4
clone size: NA

CDR3 protein: CSVATGYRAGELFF
CDR3 DNA: TGCAGCGTCGCGACAGGGTATCGCGCCGGGGAGCTGTTTTTT
V gene: TRBV29-1
D gene: TRBD1
J gene: TRBJ2-2
clone size: NA

CDR3 protein: CARSLAGSYTEAFF
CDR3 DNA: TGTGCCAGAAGCTTGGCAGGGTCGTACACTGAAGCTTTCTTT
V gene: TRBV5-3
D gene: NA
J gene: TRBJ1-1
clone size: NA

CDR3 protein: CSVGQDRGGQPQHF
CDR3 DNA: TGCAGCGTTGGCCAGGACAGGGGAGGCCAGCCCCAGCATTTT
V gene: TRBV29-1
D gene: TRBD1
J gene: TRBJ1-5
clone size: NA

CDR3 protein: CASSRIGSRRGKLFF
CDR3 DNA: TGTGCCAGCAGCCGGATAGGATCTCGTAGGGGAAAACTGTTTTTT
V gene: TRBV5-4
D gene: NA
J gene: TRBJ1-4
clone size: NA

CDR3 protein: CAWSPEGEKLFF
CDR3 DNA: TGTGCCTGGAGTCCCGAGGGGGAAAAACTGTTTTTT
V gene: TRBV30
D gene: NA
J gene: TRBJ1-4
clone size: NA

CDR3 protein: CAWSAPKKIPGGGDSPLHF
CDR3 DNA: TGTGCCTGGAGTGCGCCCAAAAAAATTCCGGGCGGAGGAGACTCACCCCTCCACTTT
V gene: TRBV30
D gene: NA
J gene: TRBJ1-6
clone size: NA

CDR3 protein: CASSLSGWTANEKLFF
CDR3 DNA: TGTGCCAGCAGTTTGTCAGGATGGACAGCTAATGAAAAACTGTTTTTT
V gene: TRBV28
D gene: NA
J gene: TRBJ1-4
clone size: NA

CDR3 protein: CATSERQGNQPQHF
CDR3 DNA: TGTGCCACCAGTGAGCGACAGGGGAATCAGCCCCAGCATTTT
V gene: TRBV24-1
D gene: TRBD1
J gene: TRBJ1-5
clone size: NA

CDR3 protein: CASSQQGREQYF
CDR3 DNA: TGCGCCAGCAGCCAACAGGGTCGGGAGCAGTACTTC
V gene: TRBV5-1
D gene: NA
J gene: TRBJ2-7
clone size: NA

CDR3 protein: CASSPSREMPQHF
CDR3 DNA: TGCGCCAGCAGCCCCTCACGGGAGATGCCCCAGCATTTT
V gene: TRBV4-3
D gene: NA
J gene: TRBJ1-5
clone size: NA

CDR3 protein: CASSSQGALVSPLHF
CDR3 DNA: TGTGCCAGCAGTTCCCAAGGGGCTTTGGTTTCACCCCTCCACTTT
V gene: TRBV27
D gene: NA
J gene: TRBJ1-6
clone size: NA

CDR3 protein: CASSYPGPREQYF
CDR3 DNA: TGTGCCAGCAGTTATCCGGGTCCGCGCGAGCAGTACTTC
V gene: TRBV6-2/TRBV6-3
D gene: NA
J gene: TRBJ2-7
clone size: NA

CDR3 protein: CASSSSPLAGGTDTQYF
CDR3 DNA: TGTGCCAGCAGTTCGTCCCCTCTAGCGGGAGGTACAGATACGCAGTATTTT
V gene: TRBV27
D gene: TRBD2
J gene: TRBJ2-3
clone size: NA

CDR3 protein: CASSPRGPGDEQYF
CDR3 DNA: TGTGCCAGCAGCCCCCGGGGCCCGGGGGACGAGCAGTACTTC
V gene: TRBV3-1/TRBV3-2
D gene: NA
J gene: TRBJ2-7
clone size: NA

CDR3 protein: CASSLGTYNEQFF
CDR3 DNA: TGTGCCAGCTCTCTTGGGACGTACAATGAGCAGTTCTTC
V gene: TRBV6-5
D gene: NA
J gene: TRBJ2-1
clone size: NA

CDR3 protein: CAWSGTSPYLGQYF
CDR3 DNA: TGTGCCTGGTCCGGGACTAGTCCCTACCTGGGGCAGTACTTC
V gene: TRBV30
D gene: TRBD2
J gene: TRBJ2-7
clone size: NA

CDR3 protein: CASSLGNGNEKLFF
CDR3 DNA: TGCGCCAGCAGCTTGGGAAACGGTAATGAAAAACTGTTTTTT
V gene: TRBV5-1
D gene: NA
J gene: TRBJ1-4
clone size: NA